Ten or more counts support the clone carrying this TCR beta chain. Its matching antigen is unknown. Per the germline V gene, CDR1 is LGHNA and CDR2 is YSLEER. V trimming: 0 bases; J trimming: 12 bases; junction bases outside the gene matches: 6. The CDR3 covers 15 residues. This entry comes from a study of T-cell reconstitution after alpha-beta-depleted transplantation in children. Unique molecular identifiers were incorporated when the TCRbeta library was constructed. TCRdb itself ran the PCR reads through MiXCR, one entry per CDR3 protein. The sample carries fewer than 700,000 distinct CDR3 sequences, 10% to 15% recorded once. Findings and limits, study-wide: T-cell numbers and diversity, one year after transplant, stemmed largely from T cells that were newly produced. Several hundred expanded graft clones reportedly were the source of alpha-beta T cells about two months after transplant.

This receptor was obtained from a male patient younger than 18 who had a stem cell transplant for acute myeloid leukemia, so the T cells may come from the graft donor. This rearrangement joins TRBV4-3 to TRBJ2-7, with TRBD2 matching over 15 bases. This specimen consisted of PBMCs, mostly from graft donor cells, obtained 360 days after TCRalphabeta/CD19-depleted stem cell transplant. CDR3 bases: TGCGCCAGCAGCCAAGATTGGGGGACTAGCGGGAGGTTGTACTTC. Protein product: CASSQDWGTSGRLYF.